This T cell receptor (beta chain) was documented in a study of blood T cell repertoires in COVID-19. Study-level information: Sites in the United States, Italy and Spain provided acute and convalescent COVID-19 samples. T cells, B-cell-depleted T cells, or PBMCs supplied cDNA or gDNA.

The authors' processing: Amplification of reference gene primers was used by the study to estimate nucleated cell counts. Data came from immunoSEQ multiplex PCR; TCRdb stores just in-frame clones and leaves some out. V, J and clone size derive from that table, while D and trimming were established from the DNA sequence. The table has hundreds of thousands of clones, roughly 90% seen once. Cohort assignment relied on participant-reported clinical history. Trimming cost V 5 bases and J 10 bases, with 11 bases left between them. CDR1 is DFQATT and CDR2 is SNEGSKA in the germline V gene (reference sequence). The CDR3 extends over 10 amino acids.

The sequence was collected from a woman in her twenties or thirties who had recovered from COVID-19. What was sequenced was PBMCs or T cells enriched from blood (not recorded which). The V call is TRBV20-1, the J call TRBJ1-1, with unresolved D. For the CDR3, the DNA is TGCAGTGCTCAGCTTAGAGGAGCTTTCTTT. Translation: CSAQLRGAFF.